What follows describes a single T cell receptor beta chain. TCRdb reprocessed the PCR reads via MiXCR and lists one record per CDR3 protein. Here the sample spans roughly 320,000 distinct CDR3 sequences, over 20% being singletons. Naive CD8 T cells were FACS-sorted by CD8+CD4-CCR7+CD45RA+ markers. Unmatched junction bases numbered 9, after V lost 6 bases and J lost 3 bases. Germline V gene data show CDR1 as ENHRY and CDR2 as SYGVKD. CDR3 length equals 15 residues. This specimen comes from a study of molecular identifiers for immune sequencing clone quantification. Study as a whole: For replicates, RNA isolated from roughly 21,000 or 96,000 naive CD8 cells was divided into five portions, of which four were sequenced.

Material for sequencing was naive CD8+ T cells from blood, with Jurkat cell RNA spiked in. Specified subset: FACS-sorted CD8+CD4-CCR7+CD45RA+ naive T cells. This clonotype originated in a human donor in good health. Some libraries in this study had Jurkat cell RNA spiked in. The chain employs TRBV10-3 and TRBJ2-3; 7 bases fit TRBD2. The CDR3 protein is CAIREPGLKTDTQYF. CDR3 bases: TGTGCCATCAGAGAGCCGGGACTAAAAACAGATACGCAGTATTTT.